At least ten counts were recorded for the clone carrying this TCR beta chain. The antigen is undetermined. This sample is drawn from a study of response to subunit inactivated influenza vaccine. With 3 bases removed from V and 7 bases from J, the gap between germline ends came to 19 bases. The length of the CDR3 is 16 residues. Study-wide results and limits: Authors suggested each seasonal flu vaccination may recruit only limited numbers of new T cells.

TCRdb fed the RT-PCR reads into MiXCR, producing one record per CDR3 protein. The data hold 450,000 to 700,000 distinct CDR3 sequences, with 12% to 15% observed a single time. This chain links TRBV12-3 or TRBV12-4 with TRBJ1-5; D is uncertain. The sequenced sample was PBMCs from blood, obtained roughly 12 days after vaccination. This TCR was recovered from a man aged 50 to 59 who received an inactivated influenza vaccine. The CDR3 protein is CASSFGGGGEVQPQHF. The CDR3 coding sequence is TGTGCCAGCAGTTTCGGAGGAGGCGGGGAGGTACAGCCCCAGCATTTT.